These 26 T cell receptor beta chains were sequenced from one sample in a study of T cell responses to AZD1222 COVID-19 vaccine (TCRdb year 2021). Receptor amplification or capture employed the immunoSEQ multiplex PCR assay. Here the immuneACCESS table is served through TCRdb, limited to in-frame sequences with V and J called. Missing clones are a known gap in these copies; in checked studies unresolved V genes cover under half, and the rest lacks a known reason. The sample table lists roughly 130,000 clones, about 92% of them with a count of one. The ten largest clonotypes hold about 3.2% of the sample. The intended sense of this specimen's time point label: baseline before first vaccination. Material: peripheral blood, obtained on day 0 of AZD1222 vaccination. These TCRs come from an adult in good health.

The chain employs TRBV5-4 and TRBJ2-3, with 9 bases lining up with TRBD2. Germline CDR1 is SGHNT and CDR2 is YYREEE (reference sequence). V lost 0 bases, J lost 7 bases, and 6 bases stayed unmatched. CDR3 length equals 15 residues. CDR3 DNA sequence: TGTGCCAGCAGCTTGGTCCCCCTAGCGGGGTATACGCAGTATTTT. Its protein product is CASSLVPLAGYTQYF. The whole variable domain, remainder taken from reference TRBV5-4 and TRBJ2-3, is ETGVTQSPTHLIKTRGQQVTLRCSSQSGHNTVSWYQQALGQGPQFIFQYYREEENGRGNFPPRFSGLQFPNYSSELNVNALELDDSALYLCASSLVPLAGYTQYFGPGTRLTVL.

J is TRBJ1-2 and V is TRBV29-1, with D unresolved. The CDR3 runs 18 residues. The V gene's germline CDR1 is SQVTM and CDR2 ANQGSEA. Trimming pared 4 bases from V and 0 bases from J, leaving 24 bases between. The CDR3 loop reads CSVVPHALGRSANYGYTF. In DNA form, the CDR3 reads TGCAGCGTTGTCCCCCACGCGTTGGGCAGGTCAGCTAACTATGGCTACACCTTC.

V gene TRBV5-4 combines with J gene TRBJ1-2; D remains ambiguous. Germline V gene data show CDR1 as SGHNT and CDR2 as YYREEE (reference sequence). Between the trimmed V and J ends, which lost 4 bases and 0 bases, there was a span of 22 bases. This CDR3 contains 18 residues. The CDR3 spells CASSPSPLIAAANYGYTF. Here the CDR3 DNA reads TGTGCCAGCAGCCCTTCACCCCTGATAGCGGCAGCTAACTATGGCTACACCTTC.

A single count supports this clone. The gene calls are TRBV12-3 or TRBV12-4 and TRBJ1-6; D not certain. Trimming removed 6 bases at V and 2 bases at J, with 5 bases between. The CDR3 contains 13 residues. CDR3 residues: CASRKTYNSPLHF. CDR3 bases: TGTGCCAGCAGAAAGACCTATAATTCACCCCTCCACTTT.

The chain carries TRBV7-9 and TRBJ2-2; TRBD1 matches 11 bases. The CDR3 covers 15 residues. Per germline, CDR1 SEHNR and CDR2 FQNEAQ (reference sequence). The ends lost 5 bases at V and 4 bases at J; junction bases unmatched: 3. The DNA of the CDR3 is TGTGCCAGCAGCCGGACAGGGGGCGTCACCGGGGAGCTGTTTTTT. Its protein is CASSRTGGVTGELFF.

The chain carries TRBV19 and TRBJ2-1, with 12 nucleotides matching TRBD2. The V and J ends lost 6 bases and 5 bases, in that order; junction bases with no gene match: 8. From germline, CDR1 is LNHDA and CDR2 SQIVND (reference sequence). The CDR3 is 16 residues long. The CDR3 reads CASRRTSGAHNNEQFF. CDR3 coding DNA: TGTGCCAGTAGGCGGACTAGCGGGGCCCACAACAATGAGCAGTTCTTC.

The chain employs TRBV28 and TRBJ2-5, with unresolved D. The CDR3 loop spans 14 amino acids. Trimming cost V 2 bases and J 2 bases, with 9 bases left between them. Germline V gives CDR1 MDHEN, CDR2 SYDVKM. DNA for the CDR3: TGTGCCAGCAGTTTACCTAGGCAGCAAGAGACCCAGTACTTC. Protein: CASSLPRQQETQYF.

The V and J genes are TRBV19 and TRBJ1-6; D not resolved. The CDR3 totals 15 residues. V dropped 5 bases and J dropped 3 bases, with 11 bases sitting between them. Germline V gene lookup returns CDR1 LNHDA and CDR2 SQIVND (reference sequence). CDR3 protein: CASSPGRNYNSPLHF. CDR3 DNA sequence: TGTGCCAGTAGTCCCGGGCGAAACTATAATTCACCCCTCCACTTT.

This rearrangement joins TRBV10-3 to TRBJ2-2; TRBD2 agrees at 9 bases. CDR1 and CDR2 from the germline V gene are ENHRY and SYGVKD. This CDR3 is 16 amino acids long. The V gene end was trimmed by 11 bases and the J gene end by 4 bases; junction bases not matched to a gene: 14. The CDR3 loop is CASTSGTPVGTGELFF. Here the CDR3 DNA reads TGTGCCTCGACTAGCGGAACCCCCGTAGGCACCGGGGAGCTGTTTTTT.

This chain uses TRBV7-2 with TRBJ2-2; the D is unclear. The CDR3 covers 13 residues. Germline CDR1 is SGHTA and CDR2 is FQGNSA. The ends were cut back, 8 bases at V and 5 bases at J, with 12 bases in the middle. This chain's CDR3 is CASDSMDTGELFF. CDR3 nucleotide sequence: TGTGCCAGCGACTCAATGGATACCGGGGAGCTGTTTTTT.

This sequence joins TRBV28 and TRBJ1-5; TRBD1 is a possible D gene (5 bases). This CDR3 has 16 residues. Trimming removed 3 bases from V and 0 bases from J, with 12 bases in between. The germline V gene has CDR1 MDHEN and CDR2 SYDVKM. The CDR3, as DNA: TGTGCCAGCAGTTTTTTCCCAGGGAATAGCAATCAGCCCCAGCATTTT. It is translated as CASSFFPGNSNQPQHF.

A single count supports this clone. This chain links TRBV28 with TRBJ2-1; D may be TRBD1 (5 bases). The CDR3 covers 13 residues. CDR1 and CDR2 from the germline V gene are MDHEN and SYDVKM. Trimming took off 3 bases at V and 6 bases at J, with 9 bases between the two ends. This CDR3 is CASSLGQLNEQFF. The CDR3 DNA follows: TGTGCCAGCAGTTTGGGGCAACTCAATGAGCAGTTCTTC. Based on the CDR3 plus reference TRBV28 and TRBJ2-1, the full variable domain is DVKVTQSSRYLVKRTGEKVFLECVQDMDHENMFWYRQDPGLGLRLIYFSYDVKMKEKGDIPEGYSVSREKKERFSLILESASTNQTSMYLCASSLGQLNEQFFGPGTRLTVL.

The chain recombines TRBV4-2 with TRBJ2-3; 9 bases are a match to TRBD2. From germline, CDR1 is LGHNA and CDR2 YNFKEQ. V lost 4 bases, J lost 1 base, and 6 bases stayed unmatched. The CDR3 has 16 amino acids. The CDR3 DNA is TGTGCCAGCAGCCCCCTGGGCGGGAGGGGCACAGATACGCAGTATTTT. Protein product: CASSPLGGRGTDTQYF.

This clone came up once. The chain recombines TRBV9 with TRBJ2-1, with 9 positions matching TRBD2. CDR3 length: 15 residues. Germline-derived CDR1 and CDR2 are SGDLS and YYNGEE. Trimming cost V 0 bases and J 6 bases; bases outside gene matches: 4. Here the CDR3 DNA reads TGTGCCAGCAGCGTAGGTAGCGGGAGAGGCAATGAGCAGTTCTTC. Amino acids: CASSVGSGRGNEQFF.

The rearrangement uses TRBV30 and TRBJ1-5; D ambiguous. This CDR3 contains 14 residues. V shed 1 base and J shed 3 bases, with 10 bases lying between them. In germline, CDR1 is GTSNPN, CDR2 SVGIG (reference sequence). CDR3 in amino acids: CAWSAGIPNQPQHF. Here the CDR3 DNA reads TGTGCCTGGAGTGCTGGGATCCCCAATCAGCCCCAGCATTTT.

The gene calls are TRBV29-1 and TRBJ1-2; 7 bases map to TRBD1. The CDR3 has 12 residues. Unmatched junction bases numbered 4, after V lost 7 bases and J lost 2 bases. The germline gives CDR1 SQVTM, CDR2 ANQGSEA. CDR3 amino acids: CSGGQMNYGYTF. Written as DNA, the CDR3 is TGCAGCGGGGGACAGATGAACTATGGCTACACCTTC.

The chain links TRBV27 to TRBJ2-1; TRBD2 matches at 12 bases. The CDR3 has 17 residues. Trimming removed 6 bases from V and 8 bases from J; junction bases left unmatched: 14. The germline V gene encodes CDR1 MNHEY and CDR2 SMNVEV (reference sequence). CDR3 residues: CASRIIPGLAGRDEQFF. DNA of the CDR3: TGTGCCAGCAGAATTATCCCTGGACTAGCGGGACGAGATGAGCAGTTCTTC.

The rearrangement links TRBV12-3 or TRBV12-4 to TRBJ1-2; possibly TRBD1 for D (6 bases). The CDR3 is 13 amino acids. The ends were cut back, 6 bases at V and 4 bases at J, with 12 bases in the middle. This CDR3 reads CASRLTGTYGYTF. CDR3 DNA: TGTGCCAGCAGACTGACAGGAACCTATGGCTACACCTTC.

The table lists this clone with a count of one. The chain uses TRBV27 and TRBJ2-7; D may be TRBD1 or TRBD2 (5 bases each). Germline V CDR1 and CDR2: MNHEY, SMNVEV (reference sequence). V dropped 6 bases and J dropped 3 bases, with 15 bases sitting between them. The CDR3 loop spans 14 amino acids. CDR3 DNA sequence: TGTGCCAGCAGCCTCAGGGACGGATACTACGAGCAGTACTTC. It yields the protein CASSLRDGYYEQYF.

CDR3 amino acids: CASSLMPSSYNEQFF. CDR3 coding DNA: TGTGCCAGCAGTTTAATGCCAAGCTCCTACAATGAGCAGTTCTTC. The V gene is TRBV28, the J gene TRBJ2-1, with no clear D. CDR3 size: 15 residues. Germline CDR1 reads MDHEN; CDR2 reads SYDVKM. The V end lost 2 bases, the J end lost 0 bases, and 8 bases lay between the germline ends.

CDR3 residues: CASSSLGLAGADTQYF. Here the CDR3 DNA reads TGTGCCAGCAGCTCCCTAGGGCTAGCGGGAGCAGATACGCAGTATTTT. This rearrangement joins TRBV7-9 to TRBJ2-3, with TRBD2 matching over 10 bases. Losses at the gene ends were 4 bases for V and 4 bases for J; bases not matched to a gene: 8. This CDR3 is built from 16 residues. The germline V gene encodes CDR1 SEHNR and CDR2 FQNEAQ (reference sequence).

The chain has TRBV29-1 and TRBJ2-1; perhaps TRBD1 as D (6 bases). Per the germline V gene, CDR1 is SQVTM and CDR2 is ANQGSEA. The CDR3 totals 17 residues. Trimming left V 3 bases short and J 3 bases short, with 21 bases between. CDR3 bases: TGCAGCGTTGATGGTTCCCCACAGGGTTTTGTCTACAATGAGCAGTTCTTC. It is translated as CSVDGSPQGFVYNEQFF.

This clone was seen once. This rearrangement joins TRBV7-2 to TRBJ2-2; D is possibly TRBD2 (5 bases). V gave up 0 bases and J gave up 7 bases, with 9 bases separating them. Germline CDR1 is SGHTA and CDR2 is FQGNSA. The CDR3 is made up of 14 amino acids. The DNA of the CDR3 is TGTGCCAGCAGCTTAGCGAGGGTCAACGGGGAGCTGTTTTTT. Its protein product is CASSLARVNGELFF.

The V call is TRBV9, the J call TRBJ2-1; 8 bases agree with TRBD2. Germline CDR1 SGDLS, CDR2 YYNGEE. The CDR3 sequence is 15 residues long. V was clipped by 2 bases and J by 7 bases; unmatched bases: 8. The CDR3 nucleotides are TGTGCCAGCAGCGTGGAGGGACTAGTAGTTAATGAGCAGTTCTTC. Amino acid sequence: CASSVEGLVVNEQFF.

The count of this clone is one. The chain combines TRBV9 with TRBJ1-2; 7 nucleotides match TRBD1. Trimming took 6 bases from V and 5 from J; bases not matched to a gene: 4. CDR1 is SGDLS, CDR2 YYNGEE, per germline. The CDR3 runs to 12 residues. CDR3 in amino acids: CASNRGSYGYTF. DNA for the CDR3: TGTGCCAGCAACAGGGGATCGTATGGCTACACCTTC.

The V and J genes are TRBV6-4 and TRBJ2-1; TRBD2 matches 10 bases. The CDR3 runs to 15 residues. V trimming: 6 bases; J trimming: 7 bases; junction bases outside the gene matches: 9. The germline V gene has CDR1 MRHNA and CDR2 SNTAGT. This CDR3 reads CASSQLAGAGNEQFF. CDR3 DNA: TGTGCCAGCAGCCAGCTAGCGGGAGCGGGGAATGAGCAGTTCTTC.